Shown below are 24 T cell receptor beta chains from a single sample sequenced in a study of cytomegalovirus exposure and HLA in healthy donors. This PCR relied on a set of 60 Vbeta primers and 13 Jbeta primers. Clones were sequenced by immunoSEQ multiplex PCR, and TCRdb holds only the in-frame ones, with some missing. The sample has under 200,000 clones; approximately 71% are singletons. Material: PBMCs. The receptor set was obtained from a male donor in good health and CMV-seronegative.

The chain uses TRBV2 and TRBJ1-2, with a tentative D call TRBD1 (6 bases). The CDR3 spans 14 residues. The V end was cut by 9 bases, the J end by 4 bases, with 18 bases between. The germline CDR1 and CDR2 sequences are SNHLY and FYNNEI. CDR3 loop: CARIAGAASYGYTF. The CDR3 DNA sequence: TGTGCCAGGATAGCAGGGGCTGCAAGCTATGGCTACACCTTC.

This clone has more than one count but fewer than ten. This chain uses TRBV7-2 with TRBJ2-2; a possible D gene is TRBD2 (5 bases). Germline values: CDR1 SGHTA, CDR2 FQGNSA. With 4 bases removed from V and 5 bases from J, the gap between germline ends came to 5 bases. The CDR3 totals 12 residues. The chain's CDR3 is CASSSGTGELFF. DNA of the CDR3: TGTGCCAGCAGCTCGGGGACCGGGGAGCTGTTTTTT.

The chain has TRBV2 and TRBJ2-2; the D gene is possibly TRBD1 (6 bases). Germline V gene sequence: CDR1 SNHLY, CDR2 FYNNEI. The CDR3 extends over 16 amino acids. V gave up 7 bases and J gave up 4 bases, with 19 bases separating them. DNA for the CDR3: TGTGCCAGCAATACGGGACATAGGTCGATCACCGGGGAGCTGTTTTTT. Its protein product is CASNTGHRSITGELFF.

The chain carries TRBV5-1 and TRBJ2-2, with 9 positions matching TRBD2. The J segment lost 4 bases and the V segment lost 1 base, leaving 5 bases of the junction unmatched. Germline CDR1 is SGHRS and CDR2 is YFSETQ. This CDR3 comprises 16 residues. CDR3: CASSLRGGGGTGELFF. In DNA form, the CDR3 reads TGCGCCAGCAGCTTGCGTGGCGGGGGGGGCACCGGGGAGCTGTTTTTT.

The J gene is TRBJ2-3, the V gene TRBV5-6; weak D call: TRBD1 (6 bases). This CDR3 has 13 amino acids. Trimming cost V 5 bases and J 3 bases, with 10 bases left between them. In germline, CDR1 is SGHDT, CDR2 YYEEEE. The CDR3, as DNA: TGTGCCAGCAGTAGGGGGTTGACAGATACGCAGTATTTT. It codes for CASSRGLTDTQYF.

The chain recombines TRBV9 with TRBJ2-7; TRBD1 matches 9 bases. With V trimmed by 0 bases and J by 7 bases, 5 bases remained unmatched. In germline, CDR1 is SGDLS, CDR2 YYNGEE. The CDR3 is made up of 14 amino acids. The CDR3 loop is CASSVGTGDREQYF. The CDR3 DNA is TGTGCCAGCAGCGTAGGGACAGGGGATAGGGAGCAGTACTTC. The full variable domain, with the rest looked up from reference TRBV9 and TRBJ2-7, is DSGVTQTPKHLITATGQRVTLRCSPRSGDLSVYWYQQSLDQGLQFLIQYYNGEERAKGNILERFSAQQFPDLHSELNLSSLELGDSALYFCASSVGTGDREQYFGPGTRLTVT.

The V call is TRBV15, the J call TRBJ1-6; 8 bases match TRBD1. V gave up 5 bases and J gave up 10 bases; unmatched junction bases: 10. This CDR3 is built from 15 residues. The germline V gene has CDR1 LNHNV and CDR2 YYDKDF (reference sequence). CDR3 region: CATSRGTGPESPLHF. The DNA of the CDR3 is TGTGCCACCAGCCGGGGGACAGGCCCCGAATCACCCCTCCACTTT.

This clone has only one observation. The genes are TRBV14 and TRBJ2-7; 10 positions match TRBD1. The CDR3 runs 15 residues. Germline V gene data show CDR1 as SGHDN and CDR2 as FVKESK. V lost 7 bases to trimming and J lost 7 bases; unmatched junction nucleotides: 13. The CDR3 is CASNLSRQGAREQYF. The CDR3 DNA is TGTGCCAGCAACCTCTCTCGACAGGGGGCGAGGGAGCAGTACTTC.

V gene TRBV19 combines with J gene TRBJ2-5; 7 nucleotides line up with TRBD1. Trimming removed 0 bases from V and 4 bases from J; junction bases left unmatched: 2. CDR3 length equals 14 residues. Germline V CDR1 and CDR2: LNHDA, SQIVND (reference sequence). The CDR3 spells CASSIEAGGETQYF. The CDR3 nucleotides are TGTGCCAGTAGTATAGAGGCAGGGGGAGAGACCCAGTACTTC.

The chain employs TRBV10-3 and TRBJ1-5; D possibly corresponds to TRBD1 (6 bases). The CDR3 consists of 14 residues. The germline V and J ends were trimmed by 3 bases and 6 bases, with 12 bases remaining between them. The germline gives CDR1 ENHRY, CDR2 SYGVKD. The CDR3 DNA is TGTGCCATCAGTGAACAGGGAGGGGGTCAGCCCCAGCATTTT. Translating gives CAISEQGGGQPQHF.

This clone turned up a few times. V gene TRBV7-2 combines with J gene TRBJ2-5, with a weak D call TRBD2 (6 bases). The ends were cut back, 5 bases at V and 4 bases at J, with 14 bases in the middle. Germline V lookup: CDR1 SGHTA, CDR2 FQGNSA. CDR3 length: 14 amino acids. The CDR3 sequence is CASSIGSGGETQYF. In nucleotides, the CDR3 is TGTGCCAGCAGCATCGGGAGTGGGGGAGAGACCCAGTACTTC.

The chain couples TRBV4-1 to TRBJ1-5; D gene ambiguous. The V end lost 0 bases, the J end lost 2 bases, and 8 bases lay between the germline ends. Germline V gene lookup returns CDR1 MGHRA and CDR2 YSYEKL. This CDR3 has 15 residues. The CDR3 is CASSQDRQGNQPQHF. The DNA of the CDR3 is TGCGCCAGCAGCCAAGATCGTCAGGGCAATCAGCCCCAGCATTTT.

The chain couples TRBV19 to TRBJ2-3, with D possibly being TRBD2 (6 bases). CDR1 and CDR2 from the germline V gene are LNHDA and SQIVND (reference sequence). V was trimmed by 5 bases and J by 0 bases, leaving 24 bases between them. The CDR3 sequence is 19 residues long. The CDR3 spells CASSFPTSSDYPSTDTQYF. The CDR3 coding sequence is TGTGCCAGTAGTTTCCCGACGTCTAGCGATTACCCTAGCACAGATACGCAGTATTTT. The variable domain in full, completed from reference TRBV19 and TRBJ2-3, reads DGGITQSPKYLFRKEGQNVTLSCEQNLNHDAMYWYRQDPGQGLRLIYYSQIVNDFQKGDIAEGYSVSREKKESFPLTVTSAQKNPTAFYLCASSFPTSSDYPSTDTQYFGPGTRLTVL.

This chain links TRBV7-9 with TRBJ2-1, with D uncertain. Per the germline V gene, CDR1 is SEHNR and CDR2 is FQNEAQ (reference sequence). The length of the CDR3 is 17 residues. V was clipped by 0 bases and J by 1 base, with 13 bases between them. DNA for the CDR3: TGTGCCAGCAGCTTAGCAGTAGCTTCGACGTCCTACAATGAGCAGTTCTTC. Protein sequence: CASSLAVASTSYNEQFF.

This clone came up once. The V call is TRBV5-1, the J call TRBJ2-2; 11 nucleotides align to TRBD2. Germline loops: CDR1 SGHRS, CDR2 YFSETQ. This CDR3 is 15 amino acids long. V trimming: 2 bases; J trimming: 3 bases; junction bases outside the gene matches: 0. This CDR3 is CASSLLAGDTGELFF. The CDR3 nucleotides read TGCGCCAGCAGCTTACTAGCGGGAGACACCGGGGAGCTGTTTTTT.

The chain links TRBV4-2 to TRBJ1-5; a possible D gene is TRBD1 (5 bases). Germline CDR1 LGHNA, CDR2 YNFKEQ. The CDR3 has 15 amino acids. V was shortened by 4 bases and J by 2 bases, with 12 bases between the two germline ends. The CDR3 is CASSPEEGGNQPQHF. The CDR3 DNA follows: TGTGCCAGCAGCCCGGAAGAAGGGGGCAATCAGCCCCAGCATTTT.

The chain carries TRBV5-1 and TRBJ2-3; 11 bases are shared with TRBD2. Looked up from germline, CDR1 is SGHRS and CDR2 is YFSETQ. This CDR3 contains 15 residues. J lost 6 bases, V lost 2 bases, and 5 bases had no gene match. Here the CDR3 reads CASSFGVAGGDTQYF. The CDR3 nucleotides read TGCGCCAGCAGCTTTGGAGTAGCGGGAGGGGATACGCAGTATTTT. Variable domain in full (rest from reference TRBV5-1 and TRBJ2-3): KAGVTQTPRYLIKTRGQQVTLSCSPISGHRSVSWYQQTPGQGLQFLFEYFSETQRNKGNFPGRFSGRQFSNSRSEMNVSTLELGDSALYLCASSFGVAGGDTQYFGPGTRLTVL.

The V gene is TRBV28, the J gene TRBJ1-2; D not certain. Looked up from germline, CDR1 is MDHEN and CDR2 is SYDVKM. Trimming shortened V by 4 bases and J by 5 bases, and 8 bases separated the two germline ends. This CDR3 is built from 12 residues. DNA for the CDR3: TGTGCCAGCAGTTCCGGCGGTTATGGCTACACCTTC. This sequence encodes CASSSGGYGYTF.

V and J are TRBV30 and TRBJ1-5, with D unclear. V shed 4 bases and J shed 2 bases, with 6 bases lying between them. In germline, CDR1 is GTSNPN, CDR2 SVGIG (reference sequence). CDR3 length: 12 amino acids. The CDR3 protein is CAWKLGNQPQHF. The CDR3 DNA reads TGTGCCTGGAAACTGGGCAATCAGCCCCAGCATTTT. Full variable domain (missing parts from reference TRBV30 and TRBJ1-5): SQTIHQWPATLVQPVGSPLSLECTVEGTSNPNLYWYRQAAGRGLQLLFYSVGIGQISSEVPQNLSASRPQDRQFILSSKKLLLSDSGFYLCAWKLGNQPQHFGDGTRLSIL.

J is TRBJ2-7 and V is TRBV6-1, with D maybe TRBD2 (6 bases). The CDR3 length is 16 residues. With 3 bases removed from V and 0 bases from J, the gap between germline ends came to 15 bases. The germline V gene encodes CDR1 MNHNS and CDR2 SASEGT. DNA for the CDR3: TGTGCCAGCAGTGAGCCGGGCAGGAGGGGCTCCTACGAGCAGTACTTC. This codes for CASSEPGRRGSYEQYF.

This rearrangement joins TRBV7-3 to TRBJ2-1; TRBD2 matches 11 bases. This CDR3 contains 15 residues. Germline assignment: CDR1 SGHTA and CDR2 FQGTGA. V shed 4 bases and J 6 bases; nucleotides not matched to a gene: 5. CDR3 in DNA: TGTGCCAGCAGCTGGAGGACTAGCGGGCGCAATGAGCAGTTCTTC. This translates into CASSWRTSGRNEQFF. Complete variable domain (other parts from reference TRBV7-3 and TRBJ2-1): GAGVSQTPSNKVTEKGKYVELRCDPISGHTALYWYRQSLGQGPEFLIYFQGTGAADDSGLPNDRFFAVRPEGSVSTLKIQRTERGDSAVYLCASSWRTSGRNEQFFGPGTRLTVL.

This clone was counted only a few times. This chain connects TRBV7-3 to TRBJ2-3; 9 positions match TRBD1. CDR1 and CDR2 from the germline V gene are SGHTA and FQGTGA. V gave up 5 bases and J gave up 2 bases; unmatched junction bases: 2. The CDR3 extends over 14 amino acids. The CDR3 DNA is TGTGCCAGCAGCCGGGACAGGGCCACAGATACGCAGTATTTT. Its translation is CASSRDRATDTQYF.

The V call is TRBV11-3, the J call TRBJ2-7; D is unclear. Trimming left V 0 bases short and J 3 bases short, with 6 bases between. This CDR3 region has 13 residues. Germline CDR1 and CDR2: SGHNT and YENEEA. As DNA, the CDR3 is TGTGCCAGCAGCTTAGAAAACAGCTACGAGCAGTACTTC. Its protein product is CASSLENSYEQYF.

The CDR3, as DNA: TGTGCCAGCAGTGACATCACCTCCGGGACTAGCTGCGCCGAGCTTCTTAATGAGCAGTTCTTC. Encoded protein: CASSDITSGTSCAELLNEQFF. The rearrangement links TRBV6-4 to TRBJ2-1; the match to TRBD2 covers 9 bases. The CDR3 totals 21 residues. V lost 2 bases and J lost 7; bases outside the gene matches: 24. CDR1 is MRHNA, CDR2 SNTAGT, per germline.